This T cell receptor (beta chain) was documented in a study of T cell responses to AZD1222 COVID-19 vaccine (dated by TCRdb to 2020 to 2023). Turning to the overall study: AZD1222 recipients whose second dose came at about 4 weeks and those whose second dose came at about 12 weeks were combined into one group, since spike-specific TCR depth and breadth did not differ between the two schedules. TCR sequencing was performed for approximately 240 trial participants, of whom about 200 were given two doses of AZD1222 and around 25 were given two doses of MenACWY control vaccine. Trial participants were enrolled by age into 18-55, 56-69 and 70-plus year subgroups, with around 140, 26 and 57 TCR-sequenced participants respectively.

In light of the paper, this sample's time point label describes: baseline before first vaccination. Samples from vaccinated people were obtained from the UK trials COV001 and COV002, which included a single-blind randomized controlled phase 2/3 trial of AZD1222 (ChAdOx1 nCoV-19) in healthy adults. For TCRbeta chain sequencing, PBMC samples were collected from trial participants at day 0 and at day 28 after the second dose. Study-level results and caveats: No day 14 peak-response samples were available, so repertoires were characterized only after the peak T cell response. Most participants were white British and females outnumbered males, and the authors suggested that clonal diversity may have been underestimated. Reportedly, close to half of the unique spike-specific TCRs recognized epitopes lying outside the regions that are mutated in the B.1.351 and B.1.1.7 variants. The whole spike protein was spanned by vaccine-associated CD4 TCRs, and dominant responses were seen in regions 160-218 and 743-854. In the small 56-69-year group, the increase in depth fell short of significance, most likely because of low power. Conclusions about previously exposed vaccinees are limited because only five to seven AZD1222 recipients were SARS-CoV-2 seropositive at baseline. After two AZD1222 doses, both the breadth and the depth of spike-specific TCRs were significantly higher than at day 0 and than in MenACWY recipients.

The CDR3 regions of human TCRbeta chains were analyzed by immunosequencing. In the original analysis: TCRs in the repertoires were compared against a reference library of SARS-CoV-2-specific TCRs that had been generated with the MIRA antigen-specificity platform. Breadth was defined as the fraction of unique TCRs that were SARS-CoV-2-associated. Depth was defined as the fraction of total T cells that were SARS-CoV-2-associated. Using the MIRA data, each spike-specific TCR was mapped to the spike region that the TCR reacts to and placed in a CD4 or CD8 class. Log10-transformed breadth and depth values were compared by one-way ANOVA with Sidak's multiple comparisons tests. The clones in this table, taken by TCRdb from immuneACCESS, are in-frame only. Not every clone is retained; where verified, under half of the shortfall comes from an unresolved V gene, and the cause of the rest is unknown. V and J calls and clone size are copied from that table; D and trimming were computed from the DNA. The sample data list 90,000 to 150,000 clones, and approximately 90% of these were observed just once. Jointly, the top ten make up approximately 5% of the sample.

The cysteine opens and the phenylalanine closes a CDR3 of 15 amino acids. Just CDR3 DNA is preserved here, 45 bases in frame from base 1. Germline trimming amounts to 7 bases on V and 6 bases on J, with 14 as the count of junction bases outside the gene matches. Based on the germline V gene (reference sequence), the CDR1 and CDR2 sequences are LNHDA and SQIVND. About this clone: Its target antigen remains unknown. No base qualities exist here, and no much larger clone lies one base off it.

The V and J segments used are TRBV19 and TRBJ1-2; TRBD1 fits 7 bases in the junction. The starting material was peripheral blood, obtained on day 0 of AZD1222 vaccination. The sequence derives from an adult in good health. The CDR3 reads CASNSPRTGRDGYTF. The bases are TGTGCCAGTAATTCCCCAAGGACAGGTAGAGATGGCTACACCTTC.